This TCR beta chain was documented in a study of T cell responses to AZD1222 COVID-19 vaccine. Clones were sequenced by immunoSEQ multiplex PCR, and TCRdb holds only the in-frame ones, with some missing. The sample includes about 100,000 clones, 85% to 90% seen only once; the top ten take more than 2%. Sequenced here: peripheral blood, sampled 28 days after the second AZD1222 dose. The receptor was isolated from an adult who received the AZD1222 COVID-19 vaccine.

CDR3 protein: CAWSRDSNQPQHF. CDR3 coding DNA: TGTGCCTGGAGCCGTGATAGCAATCAGCCCCAGCATTTT. J is TRBJ1-5 and V is TRBV30; D is unresolved. Per germline, CDR1 GTSNPN and CDR2 SVGIG (reference sequence). This CDR3 region has 13 residues. V gave up 3 bases and J gave up 0 bases, with 6 bases separating them.